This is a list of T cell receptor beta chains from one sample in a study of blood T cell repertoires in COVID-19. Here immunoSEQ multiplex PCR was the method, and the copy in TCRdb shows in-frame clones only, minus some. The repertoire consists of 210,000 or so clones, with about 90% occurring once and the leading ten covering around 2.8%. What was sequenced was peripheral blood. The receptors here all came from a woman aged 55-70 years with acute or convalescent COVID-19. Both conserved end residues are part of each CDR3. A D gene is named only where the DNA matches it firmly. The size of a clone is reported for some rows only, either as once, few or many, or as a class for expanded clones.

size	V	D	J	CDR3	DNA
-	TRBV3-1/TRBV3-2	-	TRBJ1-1	CASSQSTTEAFF	TGTGCCAGCAGCCAAAGCACCACTGAAGCTTTCTTT
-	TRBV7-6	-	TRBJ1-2	CASSLRAGYGYTF	TGTGCCAGCAGCCTGCGGGCGGGCTATGGCTACACCTTC
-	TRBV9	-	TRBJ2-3	CASSVEGARGDSQYF	TGTGCCAGCAGCGTAGAAGGTGCGCGGGGAGATTCGCAGTATTTT
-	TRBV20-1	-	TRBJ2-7	CSAGSSYEQYF	TGCAGTGCTGGGAGCTCCTACGAGCAGTACTTC
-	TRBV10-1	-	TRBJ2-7	CASSESHQSEQYF	TGCGCCAGCAGTGAGTCGCACCAGTCGGAGCAGTACTTC
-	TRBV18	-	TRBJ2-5	CASSPPGGLRETQYF	TGTGCCAGCTCACCACCGGGGGGTTTGAGAGAGACCCAGTACTTC
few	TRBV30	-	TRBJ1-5	CAWSVSSNQPQHF	TGTGCCTGGAGTGTTAGTAGCAATCAGCCCCAGCATTTT
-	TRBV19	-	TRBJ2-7	CASSRIVGSSYEQYF	TGTGCCAGTAGTAGGATCGTGGGCAGCTCCTACGAGCAGTACTTC
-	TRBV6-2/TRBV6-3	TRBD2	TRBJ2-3	CASNPGLASKRDTQYF	TGTGCCAGCAACCCGGGACTAGCATCAAAGCGGGATACGCAGTATTTT
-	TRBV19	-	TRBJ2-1	CASSIGLIEQFF	TGTGCCAGTAGTATAGGGCTTATTGAGCAGTTCTTC
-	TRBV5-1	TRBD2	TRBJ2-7	CASSLARHSGTSYEQYF	TGCGCCAGCAGCTTGGCCCGCCATAGCGGGACCTCCTACGAGCAGTACTTC
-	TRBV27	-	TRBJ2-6	CASSIGYGRGSSGANVLTF	TGTGCCAGCAGCATTGGGTACGGCAGGGGTAGCTCTGGGGCCAACGTCCTGACTTTC
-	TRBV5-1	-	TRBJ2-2	CASSSRQDRFTGELFF	TGCGCCAGCAGCTCCCGACAGGACAGATTCACCGGGGAGCTGTTTTTT
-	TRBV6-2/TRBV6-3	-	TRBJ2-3	CASSLGLGGTDTQYF	TGTGCCAGCAGTTTGGGACTTGGCGGCACAGATACGCAGTATTTT
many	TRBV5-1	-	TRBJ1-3	CASREGFSGNTIYF	TGCGCCAGCAGGGAGGGGTTCTCTGGAAACACCATATATTTT
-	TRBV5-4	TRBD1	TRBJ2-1	CASSKGTGGYNEQFF	TGTGCCAGCAGCAAGGGGACAGGGGGATACAATGAGCAGTTCTTC
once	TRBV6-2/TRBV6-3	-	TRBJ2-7	CASSYVVARSYEQYF	TGTGCCAGCAGTTACGTAGTAGCGCGCTCCTACGAGCAGTACTTC
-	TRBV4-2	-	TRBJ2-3	CASSLTSSYTDTQYF	TGTGCCAGCAGCCTGACTAGTTCTTACACAGATACGCAGTATTTT
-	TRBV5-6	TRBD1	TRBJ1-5	CASSLLGQGIDQPQHF	TGTGCCAGCAGCTTGCTGGGACAGGGGATAGATCAGCCCCAGCATTTT
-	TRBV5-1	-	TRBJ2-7	CASSLVSQGGEQYF	TGCGCCAGCAGCTTGGTAAGTCAGGGTGGCGAGCAGTACTTC